A selection of T cell receptor beta chains follows, all from one sample in a study of spatial heterogeneity in lung cancer. Via MiXCR, TCRdb re-called the 5' RACE reads, giving one row per CDR3 protein. The sample contains just over 25,000 distinct CDR3 sequences, 9.5% to 15% of which appear only once. The sequences come from PBMCs, collected at surgery. Every receptor here comes from a female donor with early-stage non-small cell lung cancer. CDR3s leave out the opening cysteine and the closing phenylalanine or tryptophan. Fields, in order: V gene, CDR3 protein.

v_call: TRBV29-1
cdr3_aa: SVGVRTDTQY

v_call: TRBV10-3
cdr3_aa: AISEGGGDQPQH

v_call: TRBV20-1
cdr3_aa: SARGGGGGYGYT

v_call: TRBV9
cdr3_aa: ASSLGRANEQF

v_call: TRBV24-1
cdr3_aa: ATSDLLSGGATDTQY

v_call: TRBV11-2
cdr3_aa: ASSYYRGNNEQF

v_call: TRBV6-6
cdr3_aa: ASSYSTPGLAGGKETQY

v_call: TRBV4-1
cdr3_aa: ASSQDWARDRLF

v_call: TRBV15
cdr3_aa: ATSMGKGDTEAF

v_call: TRBV7-2
cdr3_aa: ASSLAENTEAF

v_call: TRBV4-3
cdr3_aa: ASSQDLGGFWCGTIY

v_call: TRBV18
cdr3_aa: ASSPQEGKGYT

v_call: TRBV10-2
cdr3_aa: ASSGSIPNTEAF

v_call: TRBV6-5
cdr3_aa: ASSYPRTSLGTDTQY

v_call: TRBV19
cdr3_aa: ASRVPQVTGELF

v_call: TRBV5-4
cdr3_aa: ASSLGDGSYGYT

v_call: TRBV28
cdr3_aa: ASSFRLISEEIPEAF